This TCR beta chain was found in a study of CD8 T cells in ankylosing spondylitis. MiXCR, run by TCRdb on the 5' RACE reads, gives a single entry per CDR3 protein. The sample lists 200,000 to 250,000 distinct CDR3 sequences; roughly 8.2% were seen once. Findings and caveats of the study: The study looked at matched synovial fluid samples from ankylosing spondylitis patients. Disease-linked clones were reported to be significantly enriched there.

Ten or more counts support this clonotype. What it binds is unknown. The specimen was blood, either unsorted or a sorted T cell fraction (not recorded which). This TCR was recovered from a female donor with ankylosing spondylitis or in good health (not recorded which).

The CDR3 protein is CASRGTGGESGNTIYF. Here the CDR3 DNA reads TGTGCCAGCAGGGGAACAGGGGGCGAGTCAGGAAACACCATATATTTT. The rearrangement joins TRBV12-3 or TRBV12-4 to TRBJ1-3, with TRBD1 identical over 9 bases. V lost 6 bases and J lost 4; bases outside the gene matches: 10. This CDR3 is built from 16 residues.